This entry lists 13 T cell receptor beta chains sequenced from one sample in a study of vaccination effects on CD4 cells after COVID-19. TCRdb keeps only in-frame clones here, not all; method: immunoSEQ multiplex PCR. The data contain fewer than 35,000 clones, around 75% of them singletons. Which antigens these TCRs recognize remains unknown. With the ViraFEST assay, the study expanded antigen-specific CD4+ T cells using viral peptide pools, then sequenced them. Subsequent to 10 days of culture, CD4+ T cells were isolated. Each participant was administered two doses of either the BNT162b2 or the mRNA-1273 vaccine. The material sequenced was CD4+ T cells from PBMCs cultured with SARS-CoV-2 spike peptides, taken after COVID-19 vaccination. The receptors derive from a human donor who received a COVID-19 vaccine. Some clones in this sample may be carry-over from other donors' samples.

The chain has TRBV10-3 and TRBJ2-3, with TRBD1 identical over 11 bases. There are 13 residues in the CDR3. V lost 10 bases, J lost 4 bases, and 4 bases stayed unmatched. Germline V CDR1 and CDR2: ENHRY, SYGVKD. This chain's CDR3 is CATGTGGSDTQYF. The CDR3 bases are TGTGCCACAGGGACAGGGGGTTCAGATACGCAGTATTTT.

J is TRBJ1-4 and V is TRBV18; 7 positions agree with TRBD1. In germline, CDR1 is KGHSH, CDR2 LQKENI. Trimming at V came to 7 bases and at J to 5 bases, leaving 10 bases not matched to a gene. The CDR3 totals 15 residues. The DNA of the CDR3 is TGTGCCAGCTACCACCCCGGGACAGAAAATGAAAAACTGTTTTTT. It is translated as CASYHPGTENEKLFF.

The chain recombines TRBV4-1 with TRBJ1-2; 9 nucleotides line up with TRBD1. Germline V gives CDR1 MGHRA, CDR2 YSYEKL. The V gene end was trimmed by 1 base and the J gene end by 0 bases; junction bases not matched to a gene: 6. The CDR3 length is 17 residues. CDR3 sequence reads: CASSQAAGTGTNYGYTF. The CDR3 nucleotides are TGCGCCAGCAGCCAAGCAGCCGGGACAGGGACTAACTATGGCTACACCTTC.

The rearrangement links TRBV18 to TRBJ2-7, with D hard to call. In germline, CDR1 is KGHSH, CDR2 LQKENI. Trimming stripped 6 bases from V and 5 bases from J, with 14 bases between. The CDR3 covers 13 residues. The DNA of the CDR3 is TGTGCCAGCTCGCCAAGGATGTTCGACGAGCAGTACGTC. It codes for CASSPRMFDEQYV.

The genes are TRBV30 and TRBJ2-1, with TRBD2 matching 10 bases. Germline CDR1 is GTSNPN and CDR2 is SVGIG (reference sequence). This CDR3 spans 14 amino acids. V trimming: 2 bases; J trimming: 6 bases; junction bases outside the gene matches: 4. The CDR3 coding sequence is TGTGCCTGGAGTTTGGAGCGGGGGGGCAATGAGCAGTTCTTC. Amino acids: CAWSLERGGNEQFF.

V and J are TRBV13 and TRBJ2-5; TRBD1 agrees at 10 bases. The CDR3 loop spans 16 amino acids. V lost 6 bases to trimming and J lost 3 bases; unmatched junction nucleotides: 10. Looked up from germline, CDR1 is PRHDT and CDR2 is FYEKMQ (reference sequence). The DNA for the CDR3 is TGTGCCAGCAGATTATCCGGGACAGGGGTTAAAGAGACCCAGTACTTC. Translation: CASRLSGTGVKETQYF.

V usage is TRBV5-1 and J usage is TRBJ1-4, with D perhaps matching TRBD1 (6 bases). The germline V and J ends were trimmed by 6 bases and 8 bases, with 17 bases remaining between them. The germline V gene encodes CDR1 SGHRS and CDR2 YFSETQ. The CDR3 is made up of 14 amino acids. The CDR3 is CASTSKGVGEKLFF. CDR3 coding DNA: TGCGCCAGCACTTCAAAGGGGGTGGGGGAAAAACTGTTTTTT.

The chain couples TRBV28 to TRBJ2-7; D is possibly TRBD1 (6 bases). Germline CDR1 reads MDHEN; CDR2 reads SYDVKM. The CDR3 length is 14 residues. Trimming cost V 6 bases and J 7 bases, with 19 bases left between them. The CDR3 protein is CASSIGQPLSEQYV. For the CDR3, the DNA is TGTGCCAGCAGCATAGGACAGCCCCTTAGTGAGCAGTACGTC.

V is TRBV5-1 and J is TRBJ2-5, with 7 bases fitting TRBD1. Germline V gives CDR1 SGHRS, CDR2 YFSETQ. The ends lost 4 bases at V and 0 bases at J; junction bases unmatched: 6. CDR3 length: 15 amino acids. The CDR3 sequence is CASSPSGQYQETQYF. The CDR3, as DNA: TGCGCCAGCAGCCCCTCGGGACAGTACCAAGAGACCCAGTACTTC. The full variable domain, with the rest looked up from reference TRBV5-1 and TRBJ2-5, is KAGVTQTPRYLIKTRGQQVTLSCSPISGHRSVSWYQQTPGQGLQFLFEYFSETQRNKGNFPGRFSGRQFSNSRSEMNVSTLELGDSALYLCASSPSGQYQETQYFGPGTRLLVL.

The J gene is TRBJ2-2, the V gene TRBV5-6; D unresolved. V was shortened by 4 bases and J by 5 bases, with 12 bases between the two germline ends. This CDR3 is 14 amino acids long. Germline V lookup: CDR1 SGHDT, CDR2 YYEEEE. CDR3 residues: CASSDMAGTGELFF. CDR3 DNA sequence: TGTGCCAGCAGCGATATGGCAGGAACCGGGGAGCTGTTTTTT.

The chain uses TRBV6-2 or TRBV6-3 and TRBJ2-3; D perhaps matches TRBD1 (5 bases). Germline CDR1 MNHEY, CDR2 SVGEGT. CDR3 length equals 15 residues. Trimming stripped 2 bases from V and 2 bases from J, with 11 bases between. This CDR3 reads CASSYQSTATDTQYF. In DNA, the CDR3 is TGTGCCAGCAGTTACCAATCGACAGCCACAGATACGCAGTATTTT.

This clone has a single count. The V gene is TRBV18, the J gene TRBJ2-4, with TRBD1 identical over 11 bases. Germline V lookup: CDR1 KGHSH, CDR2 LQKENI. Trimming at V came to 5 bases and at J to 8 bases, leaving 5 bases not matched to a gene. This CDR3 contains 14 residues. CDR3 region: CASSTGTGGYIQYF. The CDR3 DNA sequence: TGTGCCAGCTCAACCGGGACAGGGGGGTACATTCAGTACTTC.

There are a few counts of this clone. The chain uses TRBV9 and TRBJ2-2; 11 nucleotides line up with TRBD1. V shed 3 bases, J shed 3 bases, and the junction held 4 bases outside the gene matches. This CDR3 is built from 16 residues. Per the germline V gene, CDR1 is SGDLS and CDR2 is YYNGEE. The CDR3 nucleotides are TGTGCCAGCAGCGCGGACAGGGGGCGCGACACCGGGGAGCTGTTTTTT. This gives the protein CASSADRGRDTGELFF.